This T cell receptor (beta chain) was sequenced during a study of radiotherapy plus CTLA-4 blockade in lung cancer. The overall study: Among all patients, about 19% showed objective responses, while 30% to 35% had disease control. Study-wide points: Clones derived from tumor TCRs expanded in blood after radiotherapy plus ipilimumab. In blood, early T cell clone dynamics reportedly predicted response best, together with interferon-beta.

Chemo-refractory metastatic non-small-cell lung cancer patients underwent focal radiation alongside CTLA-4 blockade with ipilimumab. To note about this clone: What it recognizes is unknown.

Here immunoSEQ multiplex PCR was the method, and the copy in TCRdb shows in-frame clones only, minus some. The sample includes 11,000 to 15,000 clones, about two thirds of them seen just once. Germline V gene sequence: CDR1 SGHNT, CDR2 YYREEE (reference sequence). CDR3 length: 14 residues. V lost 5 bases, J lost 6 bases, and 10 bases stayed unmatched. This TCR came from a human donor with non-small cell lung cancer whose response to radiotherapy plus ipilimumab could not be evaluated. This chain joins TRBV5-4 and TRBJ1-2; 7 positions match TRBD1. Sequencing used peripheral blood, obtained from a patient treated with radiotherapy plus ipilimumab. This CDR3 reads CASRGTEELNGYTF. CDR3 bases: TGTGCCAGCAGAGGGACAGAAGAGTTGAATGGCTACACCTTC.